The 9 T cell receptor beta chains below were found in one sample sequenced in a study of blood T cell repertoires in COVID-19. TCRdb keeps only in-frame clones here, not all; method: immunoSEQ multiplex PCR. The sample lists 140,000 or so clones, 85% to 90% occurring once. The sample was PBMCs or T cells enriched from blood (not recorded which). The receptors come from a man aged 55 to 69 who had recovered from COVID-19.

The V and J genes are TRBV9 and TRBJ2-1; 14 bases match TRBD2. The CDR3 runs 19 residues. V was pared by 2 bases and J by 0 bases, with 7 bases of the junction left unmatched. Looked up from germline, CDR1 is SGDLS and CDR2 is YYNGEE. This CDR3 reads CASSVPTGLAGDSYNEQFF. The CDR3 DNA is TGTGCCAGCAGCGTCCCAACGGGACTAGCGGGGGACTCCTACAATGAGCAGTTCTTC.

The rearrangement links TRBV5-1 to TRBJ1-4; possible D gene TRBD1, 5 bases. The CDR3 extends over 16 amino acids. In germline, CDR1 is SGHRS, CDR2 YFSETQ. V was pared by 0 bases and J by 7 bases, with 16 bases between. The CDR3 sequence: CASSLAPGKISEKLFF. CDR3 DNA sequence: TGCGCCAGCAGCTTGGCGCCAGGGAAGATTAGTGAAAAACTGTTTTTT.

This chain joins TRBV20-1 and TRBJ2-1, with TRBD2 matching over 9 bases. This CDR3 comprises 14 residues. The germline V gene has CDR1 DFQATT and CDR2 SNEGSKA (reference sequence). The J segment lost 5 bases and the V segment lost 3 bases, leaving 5 bases of the junction unmatched. CDR3 sequence reads: CSASGRGGHNEQFF. The DNA of the CDR3 is TGCAGTGCTAGTGGGCGGGGGGGTCACAATGAGCAGTTCTTC.

The V gene is TRBV7-9, the J gene TRBJ2-7; 10 positions agree with TRBD1. CDR3 length: 15 amino acids. J was trimmed by 2 bases and V by 5 bases; bases with no gene match: 6. From germline, CDR1 is SEHNR and CDR2 FQNEAQ (reference sequence). The CDR3 bases are TGTGCCAGCAGCAGCCGGGACAGGGGTGCCTACGAGCAGTACTTC. Protein product: CASSSRDRGAYEQYF.

This chain joins TRBV7-9 and TRBJ2-5; TRBD2 aligns across 10 bases. Germline V gene data show CDR1 as SEHNR and CDR2 as FQNEAQ (reference sequence). The CDR3 totals 15 residues. The trim removed 3 bases at V and 3 bases at J, leaving 4 bases unmatched. The CDR3 is CASSLEGLAEETQYF. The DNA of the CDR3 is TGTGCCAGCAGCTTGGAAGGACTAGCGGAAGAGACCCAGTACTTC.

This sequence joins TRBV10-1 and TRBJ2-3; perhaps TRBD1 as D (5 bases). CDR3 length: 14 amino acids. Per the germline V gene, CDR1 is WNHNN and CDR2 is SYGVQD (reference sequence). Trimming removed 5 bases from V and 2 bases from J, with 11 bases in between. The CDR3 region has the DNA TGCGCCAGCAGTTTAGGACAATACACAGATACGCAGTATTTT. Amino acids: CASSLGQYTDTQYF.

DNA of the CDR3: TGTGCCAGCAGCTCGGGACAGGCAAGCCAAGAGACCCAGTACTTC. This encodes CASSSGQASQETQYF. The V and J genes are TRBV5-4 and TRBJ2-5; TRBD1 matches 8 bases. The CDR3 loop spans 15 amino acids. Germline V CDR1 and CDR2: SGHNT, YYREEE (reference sequence). J was trimmed by 1 base and V by 3 bases; bases with no gene match: 5.

The J gene is TRBJ2-7, the V gene TRBV2; TRBD1 matches 8 bases. The CDR3 loop spans 15 amino acids. V gave up 6 bases and J gave up 5 bases; unmatched junction bases: 12. CDR1 is SNHLY and CDR2 is FYNNEI in the germline V gene. The CDR3 region is CASSQAGTGIHEQYF. CDR3 sequence (DNA): TGTGCCAGCAGCCAAGCCGGGACAGGTATACACGAGCAGTACTTC. The full variable domain, with the rest looked up from reference TRBV2 and TRBJ2-7, is EPEVTQTPSHQVTQMGQEVILRCVPISNHLYFYWYRQILGQKVEFLVSFYNNEISEKSEIFDDQFSVERPDGSNFTLKIRSTKLEDSAMYFCASSQAGTGIHEQYFGPGTRLTVT.

The chain recombines TRBV6-5 with TRBJ2-7; 8 bases match TRBD1. After removal of 8 bases from V and 4 bases from J, the junction contained 10 bases not matched to a gene. CDR1 and CDR2 (germline): MNHEY, SVGAGI. This CDR3 has 14 amino acids. The CDR3 spells CASWEQGVVYEQYF. The CDR3 bases are TGTGCCAGCTGGGAACAGGGGGTAGTTTACGAGCAGTACTTC.